The next 30 T cell receptor beta chains were all read from a single sample in a study of blood T cell repertoires in COVID-19. Sequenced by immunoSEQ multiplex PCR; TCRdb stores in-frame clones only, minus some. The table has about 57,000 clones, roughly 80% seen once. Sequencing was done on a sample of PBMCs or T cells enriched from blood (not recorded which). The source is a woman aged 40 to 50 with acute COVID-19.

This clone was detected only a few times. This chain links TRBV3-1 (or the pseudogene TRBV3-2) with TRBJ2-1, with D hard to call. V lost 4 bases, J lost 0 bases, and 10 bases lay in between. Germline assignment: CDR1 LGHDT and CDR2 YNNKEL (reference sequence). The CDR3 covers 15 residues. CDR3 DNA: TGTGCCAGCAGCCCGGCCTGGAGCTCCTACAATGAGCAGTTCTTC. Translation gives CASSPAWSSYNEQFF.

The V and J genes are TRBV3-1 (or the pseudogene TRBV3-2) and TRBJ1-2; D remains ambiguous. The CDR3 loop spans 12 amino acids. The germline gives CDR1 LGHDT, CDR2 YNNKEL (reference sequence). Trimming pared 1 base from V and 6 bases from J, leaving 6 bases between. In nucleotides, the CDR3 is TGTGCCAGCAGCCAAGTTAATCATGGCTACACCTTC. Translation: CASSQVNHGYTF.

V and J are TRBV18 and TRBJ1-1; 8 bases match TRBD1. The V gene's germline CDR1 is KGHSH and CDR2 LQKENI. With V trimmed by 3 bases and J by 3 bases, 9 bases remained unmatched. The CDR3 has 16 amino acids. CDR3 sequence reads: CASSPGAGGLDTEAFF. DNA of the CDR3: TGTGCCAGCTCACCCGGGGCAGGGGGCTTAGACACTGAAGCTTTCTTT. Variable domain in full (rest from reference TRBV18 and TRBJ1-1): NAGVMQNPRHLVRRRGQEARLRCSPMKGHSHVYWYRQLPEEGLKFMVYLQKENIIDESGMPKERFSAEFPKEGPSILRIQQVVRGDSAAYFCASSPGAGGLDTEAFFGQGTRLTVV.

The chain links TRBV6-5 to TRBJ1-1, with D tentatively TRBD1 (5 bases). V lost 4 bases and J lost 0, with 15 bases in between. This CDR3 has 16 residues. CDR1 is MNHEY and CDR2 is SVGAGI in the germline V gene. The CDR3 DNA is TGTGCCAGCAGTTTCTACCGACAGAGGATGAACACTGAAGCTTTCTTT. Translation: CASSFYRQRMNTEAFF.

Remarks on this clone: The junction differs from germline at one of its ends, possibly a read error. V gene TRBV5-1 combines with J gene TRBJ1-1; D call uncertain. This CDR3 is built from 15 residues. Germline-derived CDR1 and CDR2 are SGHRS and YFSETQ. Written as DNA, the CDR3 is TGCGCCAGCAGCTTGGGTCACACGCTGAACAGTGAAGCTTTCTTT. It codes for CASSLGHTLNSEAFF.

This clone appeared a single time. The chain has TRBV28 and TRBJ1-1; possible D gene TRBD1, 5 bases. CDR3 length: 12 amino acids. Germline V CDR1 and CDR2: MDHEN, SYDVKM. The V end was cut by 5 bases, the J end by 6 bases, with 10 bases between. The CDR3 region has the DNA TGTGCCAGCAGTAGTCAGGGTCCTGAAGCTTTCTTT. It encodes CASSSQGPEAFF.

The sample holds a few counts of this clone. This chain uses TRBV19 with TRBJ1-5; D gene uncertain. V shed 5 bases and J shed 9 bases, with 11 bases lying between them. Germline V gives CDR1 LNHDA, CDR2 SQIVND (reference sequence). This CDR3 is built from 12 residues. The CDR3 nucleotides read TGTGCCAGTAGTGGGTTTGGCGGGCCCCAGCATTTT. Protein: CASSGFGGPQHF.

The J gene is TRBJ1-5, the V gene TRBV3-1 (or the pseudogene TRBV3-2); TRBD1 aligns across 10 bases. This CDR3 is built from 17 residues. CDR1 and CDR2 from the germline V gene are LGHDT and YNNKEL (reference sequence). The V gene end was trimmed by 1 base and the J gene end by 4 bases; junction bases not matched to a gene: 7. The DNA of the CDR3 is TGTGCCAGCAGCCAAGCCAGGACAGGGGGGATTAATCAGCCCCAGCATTTT. Protein product: CASSQARTGGINQPQHF.

This rearrangement joins TRBV6-5 to TRBJ1-2, with D unresolved. V was pared by 5 bases and J by 2 bases, with 6 bases between. Germline V CDR1 and CDR2: MNHEY, SVGAGI. This CDR3 comprises 12 residues. The CDR3 region has the DNA TGTGCCAGCAGTCTTGAGAACTATGGCTACACCTTC. Translation gives CASSLENYGYTF.

The chain is built from TRBV9 and TRBJ1-3, with D uncertain. The CDR3 spans 15 residues. The germline V and J ends were trimmed by 2 bases and 0 bases, with 9 bases remaining between them. Germline CDR1 and CDR2: SGDLS and YYNGEE. DNA for the CDR3: TGTGCCAGCAGCGTCCAGGCCCGCTCTGGAAACACCATATATTTT. Protein product: CASSVQARSGNTIYF.

The chain employs TRBV3-1 (or the pseudogene TRBV3-2) and TRBJ2-1, with TRBD2 identical over 14 bases. CDR3 length: 18 amino acids. CDR1 LGHDT and CDR2 YNNKEL come from the germline V gene (reference sequence). J was trimmed by 7 bases and V by 3 bases; bases with no gene match: 11. The CDR3 protein is CASSHWTSGRRRGNEQFF. The DNA for the CDR3 is TGTGCCAGCAGCCATTGGACTAGCGGGAGGAGACGAGGGAATGAGCAGTTCTTC.

The genes are TRBV10-3 and TRBJ2-2; the D gene is possibly TRBD2 (6 bases). The CDR3 sequence is 16 residues long. CDR1 is ENHRY, CDR2 SYGVKD, per germline. The V gene lost 0 bases and the J gene lost 4 bases, with 12 bases spanning the gap. CDR3 loop: CAISESRAGPTGELFF. DNA for the CDR3: TGTGCCATCAGTGAGTCGAGGGCGGGACCCACCGGGGAGCTGTTTTTT.

This clone has just a few counts. The J gene is TRBJ1-6, the V gene TRBV2; D is unresolved. Germline CDR1 SNHLY, CDR2 FYNNEI. The CDR3 contains 13 residues. The ends were cut back, 3 bases at V and 9 bases at J, with 9 bases in the middle. The CDR3 DNA is TGTGCCAGCAGTGACCAGTTAATTTCACCCCTCCACTTT. It translates to CASSDQLISPLHF.

The chain couples TRBV28 to TRBJ1-2; perhaps TRBD1 as D (6 bases). The germline V gene encodes CDR1 MDHEN and CDR2 SYDVKM. The CDR3 is 15 residues long. V dropped 1 base and J dropped 3 bases, with 12 bases sitting between them. The CDR3 region is CASSLSAGVDYGYTF. The CDR3 DNA reads TGTGCCAGCAGTTTATCAGCAGGGGTGGACTATGGCTACACCTTC.

The chain recombines TRBV6-4 with TRBJ1-1; 9 bases line up with TRBD1. After removal of 4 bases from V and 9 bases from J, the junction contained 3 bases not matched to a gene. Germline V gene data show CDR1 as MRHNA and CDR2 as SNTAGT. The CDR3 runs to 12 residues. Written as DNA, the CDR3 is TGTGCCAGCAGTGCGGACAGGGGCAAAGCTTTCTTT. Protein product: CASSADRGKAFF.

V is TRBV28 and J is TRBJ1-5, with D uncertain. This CDR3 is built from 14 residues. Germline V gene sequence: CDR1 MDHEN, CDR2 SYDVKM. Trimming removed 7 bases from V and 3 bases from J, with 13 bases in between. CDR3 nucleotide sequence: TGTGCCAGCACCCCAATGCAGGACAATCAGCCCCAGCATTTT. Translating it yields CASTPMQDNQPQHF.

J is TRBJ1-3 and V is TRBV13; unclear D gene. This CDR3 comprises 11 residues. The germline CDR1 and CDR2 sequences are PRHDT and FYEKMQ (reference sequence). V was clipped by 5 bases and J by 12 bases, with 11 bases between them. The CDR3 DNA reads TGTGCCAGCAGCACCCGGGATCTCATATATTTT. Amino acids: CASSTRDLIYF.

This clone was seen only once. This CDR3 is CASSVAPGEYSNTGELFF. CDR3 DNA sequence: TGTGCCAGCAGCGTAGCCCCAGGGGAGTACTCGAACACCGGGGAGCTGTTTTTT. The chain employs TRBV9 and TRBJ2-2; D is perhaps TRBD1 (6 bases). This CDR3 has 18 residues. V gave up 0 bases and J gave up 0 bases, with 15 bases separating them. Germline loops: CDR1 SGDLS, CDR2 YYNGEE. Drawing the rest from reference TRBV9 and TRBJ2-2, the complete variable domain is DSGVTQTPKHLITATGQRVTLRCSPRSGDLSVYWYQQSLDQGLQFLIQYYNGEERAKGNILERFSAQQFPDLHSELNLSSLELGDSALYFCASSVAPGEYSNTGELFFGEGSRLTVL.

The J gene is TRBJ2-5, the V gene TRBV5-4; D not certain. V was shortened by 0 bases and J by 4 bases, with 7 bases between the two germline ends. Germline V CDR1 and CDR2: SGHNT, YYREEE (reference sequence). The CDR3 runs 13 residues. The CDR3 DNA follows: TGTGCCAGCAGCTTGGTTTCCGTAGAGACCCAGTACTTC. It translates to CASSLVSVETQYF.

This chain connects TRBV19 to TRBJ1-3, with D possibly matching TRBD1 (5 bases). V gave up 5 bases and J gave up 0 bases, with 11 bases separating them. Germline-derived CDR1 and CDR2 are LNHDA and SQIVND (reference sequence). CDR3 length equals 15 residues. The CDR3 sequence is CASSPTGDSGNTIYF. The CDR3, as DNA: TGTGCCAGTAGTCCAACGGGGGACTCTGGAAACACCATATATTTT.

The genes are TRBV6-6 and TRBJ2-3; no firm D call. Between the trimmed V and J ends, which lost 5 bases and 0 bases, there was a span of 12 bases. CDR1 MNHNY and CDR2 SVGAGI come from the germline V gene (reference sequence). The CDR3 loop spans 15 amino acids. CDR3 residues: CASSVRLGSTDTQYF. CDR3 coding DNA: TGTGCCAGCAGTGTGCGATTGGGCAGCACAGATACGCAGTATTTT.

In this sample, this clone turned up once. The V gene is TRBV19, the J gene TRBJ2-2; 8 nucleotides match TRBD1. V lost 9 bases, J lost 0 bases, and 6 bases stayed unmatched. CDR3 length equals 15 residues. Germline V lookup: CDR1 LNHDA, CDR2 SQIVND (reference sequence). CDR3 DNA sequence: TGTGCCAGCGGCGACAGGGGTGCGAACACCGGGGAGCTGTTTTTT. This translates into CASGDRGANTGELFF.

The J gene is TRBJ2-1, the V gene TRBV7-9; possibly TRBD2 for D (6 bases). In germline, CDR1 is SEHNR, CDR2 FQNEAQ (reference sequence). This CDR3 is 16 amino acids long. Trimming left V 3 bases short and J 5 bases short, with 17 bases between. The CDR3 here is CASSFDTGDWNNEQFF. As DNA, the CDR3 is TGTGCCAGCAGCTTTGACACGGGAGATTGGAACAATGAGCAGTTCTTC.

The CDR3 is CASSRRGYEQYV. The CDR3 bases are TGTGCCAGCAGCAGGCGCGGGTACGAGCAGTACGTC. The chain carries TRBV6-5 and TRBJ2-7; TRBD2 is a possible D gene (5 bases). Germline V gene data show CDR1 as MNHEY and CDR2 as SVGAGI. The V end lost 6 bases, the J end lost 4 bases, and 10 bases lay between the germline ends. This CDR3 has 12 residues.

This chain links TRBV4-2 with TRBJ2-2; D is unresolved. There are 15 residues in the CDR3. Per germline, CDR1 LGHNA and CDR2 YNFKEQ. Trimming removed 1 base from V and 4 bases from J, with 10 bases in between. The CDR3 sequence: CASSQGYRFTGELFF. The DNA for the CDR3 is TGTGCCAGCAGCCAAGGCTATAGATTCACCGGGGAGCTGTTTTTT.

The chain has TRBV18 and TRBJ2-2; 7 nucleotides align to TRBD2. The trim removed 1 base at V and 4 bases at J, leaving 12 bases unmatched. This CDR3 is 18 amino acids long. Germline CDR1 reads KGHSH; CDR2 reads LQKENI. The CDR3 nucleotides are TGTGCCAGCTCACCACTTGAGTTGGCGGGAGCCCCCACCGGGGAGCTGTTTTTT. This encodes CASSPLELAGAPTGELFF.

The chain is built from TRBV7-9 and TRBJ1-1; D gene unclear. Trimming pared 1 base from V and 1 base from J, leaving 10 bases between. The germline V gene encodes CDR1 SEHNR and CDR2 FQNEAQ (reference sequence). The CDR3 has 15 residues. CDR3 protein: CASSLVRHKNTEAFF. DNA for the CDR3: TGTGCCAGCAGCTTAGTCCGACACAAGAACACTGAAGCTTTCTTT.

This clone was seen just once. The V and J genes are TRBV6-6 and TRBJ2-5, with a weak D call TRBD1 (6 bases). The CDR3 sequence is 16 residues long. From germline, CDR1 is MNHNY and CDR2 SVGAGI (reference sequence). The ends were cut back, 5 bases at V and 4 bases at J, with 20 bases in the middle. CDR3 amino acids: CASSPYRTDKGETQYF. The CDR3 nucleotides read TGTGCCAGCAGTCCTTACCGGACAGACAAGGGAGAGACCCAGTACTTC.

The chain links TRBV7-8 to TRBJ1-6; possibly TRBD1 for D (6 bases). The CDR3 spans 15 residues. Germline V gene data show CDR1 as SGHVS and CDR2 as FQNEAQ. V was trimmed by 8 bases and J by 8 bases, leaving 19 bases between them. The CDR3 spells CASGRRTSGDSPLHF. CDR3 nucleotides: TGTGCCAGCGGCAGAAGGACCTCAGGGGATTCACCCCTCCACTTT.

The CDR3 DNA follows: TGTGCCAGCAGCCAGGGCTCGGCTAGCGGGAGGGAGCAGTACTTC. It codes for CASSQGSASGREQYF. The rearrangement uses TRBV7-9 and TRBJ2-7, with 11 bases that match TRBD2. CDR3 length equals 15 residues. Germline loops: CDR1 SEHNR, CDR2 FQNEAQ (reference sequence). The trim removed 5 bases at V and 7 bases at J, leaving 10 bases unmatched.